This entry lists 6 T cell receptor beta chains sequenced from one sample in a study of cytomegalovirus exposure and HLA in healthy donors. In the PCR, 60 Vbeta and 13 Jbeta primers were used. Measured with immunoSEQ multiplex PCR; TCRdb has only the in-frame clones, and not every one. The repertoire holds 100,000 to 150,000 clones, with around three quarters as singletons. Material for sequencing was PBMCs. The source is a man aged 25 to 45 in good health and CMV-seronegative.

The chain has TRBV13 and TRBJ1-3, with a possible D match to TRBD1 (5 bases). V lost 4 bases and J 10 bases, leaving 11 bases between the germline ends. Germline CDR1 PRHDT, CDR2 FYEKMQ (reference sequence). This CDR3 region has 12 residues. CDR3 protein: CASSSTDLTIYF. In nucleotides, the CDR3 is TGTGCCAGCAGCTCGACAGATCTGACCATATATTTT.

This clone occurred a few times. The gene calls are TRBV2 and TRBJ2-7; D perhaps matches TRBD2 (6 bases). Trimming cost V 7 bases and J 3 bases, with 16 bases left between them. Germline V gene lookup returns CDR1 SNHLY and CDR2 FYNNEI. The CDR3 covers 14 residues. This chain's CDR3 is CASTRDWTIYEQYF. In nucleotides, the CDR3 is TGTGCCAGCACCCGGGACTGGACTATCTACGAGCAGTACTTC.

This rearrangement joins TRBV30 to TRBJ1-2, with 9 nucleotides matching TRBD1. J was trimmed by 3 bases and V by 2 bases; bases with no gene match: 7. Germline CDR1 and CDR2: GTSNPN and SVGIG (reference sequence). This CDR3 contains 15 residues. The CDR3 reads CAWSRDRVVHYGYTF. Here the CDR3 DNA reads TGTGCCTGGAGTAGGGACAGGGTGGTTCACTATGGCTACACCTTC.

Details on this clone: Since no conserved phenylalanine or tryptophan closes the CDR3, a read error is the likely cause. Because the CDR3's place on the DNA is in doubt, the DNA is left out and the CDR3 is given as listed by TCRdb. The genes are TRBV11-3 and TRBJ2-6; TRBD1 is the table's D call, not checked against the DNA. Per the germline V gene, CDR1 is SGHNT and CDR2 is YENEEA. The CDR3 extends over 10 residues, inclusive of both ends. CDR3 sequence reads: CASNWDRGFS.

The table lists this clone with a few counts. The chain carries TRBV15 and TRBJ1-1; the D gene is possibly TRBD1 (6 bases). V was trimmed by 0 bases and J by 2 bases, leaving 10 bases between them. The germline CDR1 and CDR2 sequences are LNHNV and YYDKDF (reference sequence). The CDR3 loop spans 15 amino acids. CDR3 DNA sequence: TGTGCCACCAGCAGAGAGACAGGCGGAAACACTGAAGCTTTCTTT. It codes for CATSRETGGNTEAFF.

The chain carries TRBV27 and TRBJ1-5; unclear D gene. CDR1 is MNHEY, CDR2 SMNVEV, per germline (reference sequence). V dropped 2 bases and J dropped 4 bases, with 15 bases sitting between them. CDR3 length: 16 amino acids. The CDR3 nucleotides read TGTGCCAGCAGTTTAGAGGGAAGGATCGGAAATCAGCCCCAGCATTTT. This translates into CASSLEGRIGNQPQHF.